A selection of T cell receptor beta chains follows, all from one sample in a study of T-cell memory formation after mild COVID-19. Via MiXCR, TCRdb re-called the 5' RACE reads, giving one row per CDR3 protein. Here the sample spans roughly 240,000 distinct CDR3 sequences, roughly 17% being singletons. The sequenced material came from PBMCs or a T cell subset sorted from them (not recorded which). These receptors were taken from a man aged 18 to 30 who had mild COVID-19 (a few samples of this study predate the infection). Cell type and time point are not known. CDR3s include the opening cysteine and the closing phenylalanine or tryptophan. D genes are given only for firm matches. Size values are once, few and many counts, or a class for expanded clones, and some rows have none.

D gene	V gene	clone size	J gene	CDR3 DNA	CDR3 protein
-	TRBV12-3/TRBV12-4	-	TRBJ1-1	TGTGCCAGCAGTTTCCGGAGGCGGGGGGCTGAAGCTTTCTTT	CASSFRRRGAEAFF
TRBD1	TRBV11-2	-	TRBJ2-1	TGTGCCAGCAGCTCCACAGGGGGATCCTACAATGAGCAGTTCTTC	CASSSTGGSYNEQFF
-	TRBV24-1	many	TRBJ2-2	TGTGCCACCAGTGAACCCCAGGGTTTTGGCACCGGGGAGCTGTTTTTT	CATSEPQGFGTGELFF
-	TRBV15	-	TRBJ2-3	TGTGCCACCAGCAGCCGACGAACAGATACGCAGTATTTT	CATSSRRTDTQYF
-	TRBV4-1	-	TRBJ2-3	TGCGCCAGCAGCCGTTCCTCCTTCACAGATACGCAGTATTTT	CASSRSSFTDTQYF
-	TRBV7-2	-	TRBJ2-5	TGTGCCAGCAGCCCGCGAGGATTACCGGGGACCCAGTACTTC	CASSPRGLPGTQYF
-	TRBV7-8	-	TRBJ1-5	TGTGCCAGCAGCTCGGAAGAGAGTCAGCCCCAGCATTTT	CASSSEESQPQHF
-	TRBV7-2	few	TRBJ2-2	TGTGCCAGCAGACGGACAGCCGGGGGCGGGGAGCTGTTTTTT	CASRRTAGGGELFF
TRBD1	TRBV4-2	-	TRBJ2-2	TGTGCCAGCAGCCTCCGGGACAGTCTCACCGGGGAGCTGTTTTTT	CASSLRDSLTGELFF
-	TRBV10-1	few	TRBJ2-6	TGCGCCAGCAGAACTCGGGCAGGGGCCAACGTCCTGACTTTC	CASRTRAGANVLTF
-	TRBV6-2/TRBV6-3	-	TRBJ2-5	TGTGCCAGCAGTGACGAACGGTGGTCGACCCAGTACTTC	CASSDERWSTQYF
-	TRBV12-3/TRBV12-4	-	TRBJ1-1	TGTGCCAGCAGCCTCACGTTGCGGATGAACACTGAAGCTTTCTTT	CASSLTLRMNTEAFF
TRBD1	TRBV5-1	few	TRBJ1-6	TGCGCCAGCAGCGGTACGAGGGGGCGGAATTCACCCCTCCACTTT	CASSGTRGRNSPLHF
-	TRBV5-4	few	TRBJ2-3	TGTGCCAGCATCCCGGGGGCAGGAGGGGGCACAGATACGCAGTATTTT	CASIPGAGGGTDTQYF